This T cell receptor (beta chain) originates from a study of brain T cells in children with intractable seizures. This CDR3 is 15 amino acids long. V was cut by 4 bases and J by 0 bases, with 12 bases left in between. The V gene's germline CDR1 is SNHLY and CDR2 FYNNEI. Only cases whose brain tissue showed the highest T cell transcript signatures were sequenced. Profiling relied on immunoSEQ multiplex PCR, and the TCRdb table lists in-frame clones only, not all of them. The sample records some 80,000 clones, 90% to 95% being singletons. The source was peripheral blood, collected at surgery. This TCR derives from a girl under 10 years old with Rasmussen encephalitis and intractable seizures. The J gene is TRBJ2-5, the V gene TRBV2, with no clear D. CDR3 amino acids: CASSVSLTNQETQYF. Written as DNA, the CDR3 is TGTGCCAGCAGTGTTTCACTAACGAACCAAGAGACCCAGTACTTC.